This section outlines one TCR beta chain sequence together with its context. The sample originates from a study of blood T cell repertoires in COVID-19. At the level of the study: Sites in the United States, Italy and Spain provided acute and convalescent COVID-19 samples. T cells, B-cell-depleted T cells, or PBMCs provided the cDNA or gDNA that served as material.

In the source study's methods: Amplification of reference gene primers provided the estimated nucleated cell counts. Generated by immunoSEQ multiplex PCR, the TCRdb table keeps only in-frame clones and is missing some. D and trimming come from the DNA, and the V and J calls and clone size come from that table. The profile shows roughly 300,000 clones, approximately 89% of them singletons. The V and J ends lost 2 bases and 1 base respectively, with 14 bases between them. Germline assignment: CDR1 MDHEN and CDR2 SYDVKM. The CDR3 runs 16 residues. The material sequenced was peripheral blood. The chain couples TRBV28 to TRBJ1-1; a possible D gene is TRBD1 (6 bases). The receptor comes from a woman aged 50 to 65 who had recovered from COVID-19. The CDR3 nucleotides are TGTGCCAGCAGTTTAAGGACAGTTATATCGAACACTGAAGCTTTCTTT. This sequence encodes CASSLRTVISNTEAFF.